Listed below are T cell receptor beta chains from one sample, sequenced in a study of blood T cell repertoires in COVID-19. This table comes from immunoSEQ multiplex PCR, and its TCRdb copy is limited to in-frame clones, with some not included. The table shows roughly 310,000 clones, with 90% occurring only once. The sample taken for sequencing was PBMCs or T cells enriched from blood (not recorded which). The receptors stem from a man between 60 and 70 years old who had recovered from COVID-19. Both conserved end residues are part of each CDR3. The D gene is left open where the match is weak. The size field is filled for only some rows; it gives once, few, many or a size class.

D gene,clone size,J gene,V gene,CDR3 DNA,CDR3 protein
.,.,TRBJ2-4,TRBV5-5,TGTGCCAGCAGCTTTTCACAAGAAAACATTCAGTACTTC,CASSFSQENIQYF
.,.,TRBJ1-5,TRBV6-1,TGTGCCAGCAGTGAAAACGCCTATAGCAATCAGCCCCAGCATTTT,CASSENAYSNQPQHF
.,once,TRBJ1-6,TRBV18,TGTGCCAGCTCTTCAACAATGTCCAGGGGCAATTCACCCCTCCACTTT,CASSSTMSRGNSPLHF
.,.,TRBJ1-2,TRBV7-2,TGTGCCAGCAGCTTTAGACAGGACCTTTATGGCTACACCTTC,CASSFRQDLYGYTF
.,.,TRBJ2-6,TRBV28,TGTGCCAGCAGCTCCCCTACTGGGGCCAACGTCCTGACTTTC,CASSSPTGANVLTF
.,.,TRBJ1-1,TRBV7-2,TGTGCCAGCAGCTTAGGCCCCCGGACTGAAGCTTTCTTT,CASSLGPRTEAFF
TRBD1,once,TRBJ2-7,TRBV4-1,TGCGCCAGCAGCCAAGAAGGGGGCAGGGTGTACGAGCAGTACTTC,CASSQEGGRVYEQYF
.,few,TRBJ2-1,TRBV9,TGTGCCAGCAGCCCCCAGCGGAAGATCTCCTACAATGAGCAGTTCTTC,CASSPQRKISYNEQFF
.,.,TRBJ1-1,TRBV4-1,TGCGCCAGCAGCCAAGAGAGTACAGGCGACACTGAAGCTTTCTTT,CASSQESTGDTEAFF
TRBD2,.,TRBJ2-5,TRBV4-1,TGCGCCAGCAGCCCCCTTCTTTCTAGCGGGAGAGTGGGCGGAGAGACCCAGTACTTC,CASSPLLSSGRVGGETQYF
.,.,TRBJ1-3,TRBV19,TGTGCCAGTAAGCAGGGATCTGGAAACACCATATATTTT,CASKQGSGNTIYF
TRBD2,.,TRBJ2-3,TRBV7-3,TGTGCCAGCAGCGGCAGCGGGAGTCTAGATACGCAGTATTTT,CASSGSGSLDTQYF
TRBD1,.,TRBJ1-2,TRBV3-1/TRBV3-2,TGTGCCAGCAGCCACCCGGGACAGAACTATGGCTACACCTTC,CASSHPGQNYGYTF
.,.,TRBJ2-1,TRBV18,TGTGCCAGCTCACCCGTCCGTGGGAGCAATGAGCAGTTCTTC,CASSPVRGSNEQFF
.,.,TRBJ1-2,TRBV2,TGTGCCAGCAGCCTCGCGTTACCAAATCAGGCTATGATCTATGGCTACACCTTC,CASSLALPNQAMIYGYTF
TRBD1,.,TRBJ1-4,TRBV2,TGTGCCAGCGGGACAGAGAATGAAAAACTGTTTTTT,CASGTENEKLFF
TRBD1,.,TRBJ1-5,TRBV30,TGTGCCTGGGGGACAGGGCCCAATCAGCCCCAGCATTTT,CAWGTGPNQPQHF
.,.,TRBJ2-7,TRBV7-9,TGTGCCAGCAGCTTCCCGGAGACTCTTAGCGTGAGGCAGTACTTC,CASSFPETLSVRQYF
.,.,TRBJ1-1,TRBV6-1,TGTGCCAGCAGTGAAGATTACAGGGACAAAGCTTTCTTT,CASSEDYRDKAFF
.,.,TRBJ1-4,TRBV5-1,TGCGCCAGCAGCTCAGGGGTTGGGGGTGAAAAACTGTTTTTT,CASSSGVGGEKLFF
TRBD1,.,TRBJ1-4,TRBV5-4,TGTGCCAGCAGCCTCGGGACAGGGGAGGTAAATGAAAAACTGTTTTTT,CASSLGTGEVNEKLFF
.,.,TRBJ2-2,TRBV5-1,TGCGCCAGCAGCTCCCGGGTCGGATCGGGATCCACCGGGGAGCTGTTTTTT,CASSSRVGSGSTGELFF
.,.,TRBJ2-2,TRBV10-2,TGCGCCAGCAGTGAGACGGTGGCTAGGCTGAACACCGGGGAGCTGTTTTTT,CASSETVARLNTGELFF
.,.,TRBJ1-1,TRBV11-1,TGTGCCAGCAGCTTAGCCGGGGGTAAAGAAGCTTTCTTT,CASSLAGGKEAFF
.,.,TRBJ1-3,TRBV7-9,TGTGCCAGCAGCTTAGGGAAACAGGGATACACCATATATTTT,CASSLGKQGYTIYF
.,.,TRBJ2-3,TRBV7-6,TGTGCCAGCAGCACTAGCACCACTAGCACAGATACGCAGTATTTT,CASSTSTTSTDTQYF
.,.,TRBJ2-3,TRBV6-5,TGTGCCAGCAGTTACTCACAGGGATCTTTGACGCAGTATTTT,CASSYSQGSLTQYF
TRBD1,.,TRBJ1-6,TRBV5-1,TGCGCCAGCAGCCCTTCCAGGGACAGCTACTCACCCCTCCACTTT,CASSPSRDSYSPLHF
.,.,TRBJ1-4,TRBV19,TGTGCCAGTAGTATGGGACTAACTAATGAAAAACTGTTTTTT,CASSMGLTNEKLFF
.,.,TRBJ1-1,TRBV18,TGTGCCAGCTCACCGTTGGGCAGGGTAGGCACTGAAGCTTTCTTT,CASSPLGRVGTEAFF
TRBD1,.,TRBJ1-4,TRBV7-9,TGTGCCACCCGGGACAGGGCTGAAAAACTGTTTTTT,CATRDRAEKLFF
.,.,TRBJ2-3,TRBV5-6,TGTGCCAGCAGCTTGGGTGGTTATAGTACAGATACGCAGTATTTT,CASSLGGYSTDTQYF
.,.,TRBJ1-2,TRBV5-1,TGCGCCAGCAGCTTGGTGGGGGCGGCGGGCTACACCTTC,CASSLVGAAGYTF
.,.,TRBJ2-3,TRBV30,TGTGCCTGGAGTGGAGCTGCTCACACAGATACGCAGTATTTT,CAWSGAAHTDTQYF
.,.,TRBJ1-2,TRBV7-2,TGTGCCAGCAGCAAAGGACAGAACCTCTATGGCTACACCTTC,CASSKGQNLYGYTF
TRBD1,.,TRBJ1-1,TRBV11-2,TGTGCCAGCAGCTTAGATCTCGACGGGACAGGGCTTAACACTGAAGCTTTCTTT,CASSLDLDGTGLNTEAFF
.,.,TRBJ1-2,TRBV6-5,TGTGCCAGCAGTTACGGGCAGGGGACGGGTCGGAATGGCTACACCTTC,CASSYGQGTGRNGYTF
TRBD1,.,TRBJ2-5,TRBV18,TGTGCCAGCTCATTGGGACAGCAAGAGACCCAGTACTTC,CASSLGQQETQYF
TRBD2,.,TRBJ2-7,TRBV3-1/TRBV3-2,TGTGCCAGCAGCAAGGGCCTAGCGGGGGCCTCCTACGAGCAGTACTTC,CASSKGLAGASYEQYF
TRBD1,.,TRBJ2-5,TRBV7-9,TGTGCCAGCAGCCCAAACAAGCGGGACAGGGGGCTGGAGACCCAGTACTTC,CASSPNKRDRGLETQYF
.,.,TRBJ2-3,TRBV30,TGTGCCTGGTCTCGGACTCGTGGCACAGATACGCAGTATTTT,CAWSRTRGTDTQYF
.,.,TRBJ1-4,TRBV5-6,TGTGCCAGCAGCACCCTGGACAGCACTAATGAAAAACTGTTTTTT,CASSTLDSTNEKLFF
TRBD1,.,TRBJ1-2,TRBV7-9,TGTGCCAGCAGCCCCCCCGATCGGGACAGGGTGGTTTATGGCTACACCTTC,CASSPPDRDRVVYGYTF
.,.,TRBJ2-3,TRBV19,TGTGCCAGTAGTACCTCATCTGTGTGGGCTTCAGATACGCAGTATTTT,CASSTSSVWASDTQYF
.,once,TRBJ2-5,TRBV29-1,TGCAGCGTCGTTACTAGCAGGGCTATGGGGGCCCAGTACTTC,CSVVTSRAMGAQYF
TRBD2,.,TRBJ2-2,TRBV4-2,TGTGCCAGCAGCCCTCGGCTAGCGGGAGGGCCGGGGACCGGGGAGCTGTTTTTT,CASSPRLAGGPGTGELFF
.,.,TRBJ2-2,TRBV30,TGTGCCTGGAGCCTCAGGGCCGGACATAACACCGGGGAGCTGTTTTTT,CAWSLRAGHNTGELFF
.,.,TRBJ1-3,TRBV18,TGTGCCAGCTCACCACGGGCAGATGGAAACACCATATATTTT,CASSPRADGNTIYF
.,.,TRBJ1-5,TRBV7-8,TGTGCCAGCAGCTTATGGGGCGCCAGTAGCAATCAGCCCCAGCATTTT,CASSLWGASSNQPQHF
.,.,TRBJ2-5,TRBV27,TGTGCCAGCAGTTCCTTGTGGCAGCGCCAAGAGACCCAGTACTTC,CASSSLWQRQETQYF
TRBD2,once,TRBJ2-7,TRBV7-2,TGTGCCAGCAGCTTAGGTGCGGGAGGTCCCTACGAGCAGTACTTC,CASSLGAGGPYEQYF
TRBD2,.,TRBJ2-3,TRBV7-8,TGTGCCAGCAGCTCACGCGGACTAGCTCCCGATACGCAGTATTTT,CASSSRGLAPDTQYF
.,.,TRBJ2-5,TRBV10-3,TGTGCCATCAGTGATCCCGCCTACCAAGAAACCCAGTACTTC,CAISDPAYQETQYF
TRBD1,.,TRBJ2-1,TRBV5-4,TGTGCCAGCAGCCCGAGGGGCTTGGGGACAGGGTCCTACAATGAGCAGTTCTTC,CASSPRGLGTGSYNEQFF
.,.,TRBJ1-2,TRBV9,TGTGCCAGCAGCGTCACCCCGGGGTATGGCTACACCTTC,CASSVTPGYGYTF
.,.,TRBJ2-1,TRBV25-1,TGTGCCAGCAGTGATCTAGCACGGAATGAGCAGTTCTTC,CASSDLARNEQFF
TRBD1,.,TRBJ1-5,TRBV6-5,TGTGCCAGCAGTTACTACAGGGGTGGCCAGCCCCAGCATTTT,CASSYYRGGQPQHF
.,.,TRBJ1-3,TRBV4-2,TGTGCCAGCAGCGAGCTGGGCGGGGCGCGTGGAAACACCATATATTTT,CASSELGGARGNTIYF
.,.,TRBJ1-5,TRBV6-1,TGTGCCAGCAGTGAATTCGGATACCAGGGGTATCAGCCCCAGCATTTT,CASSEFGYQGYQPQHF